One and the same sample provided the 4 T cell receptor beta chains below, sequenced in a study of technical replicates of blood from a handful of donors. Repertoires were generated with immunoSEQ multiplex PCR, while TCRdb's copy carries only in-frame clones and drops some. This repertoire shows about 73,000 clones, around nine tenths found once; its top ten account for 4.7%. The sample comprised PBMCs. All receptors come from a human donor in good health. Some clones in this sample may be carry-over from other donors' samples.

The chain is built from TRBV11-2 and TRBJ2-7, with a possible D match to TRBD1 (6 bases). Germline lookup yields CDR1 SGHAT and CDR2 FQNNGV. The germline V and J ends were trimmed by 5 bases and 0 bases, with 14 bases remaining between them. This CDR3 is 15 amino acids long. CDR3 in DNA: TGTGCCAGCAGCCCGCGGATGGGGGCCTCCTACGAGCAGTACTTC. Translation gives CASSPRMGASYEQYF.

This sequence joins TRBV5-4 and TRBJ1-6; 7 nucleotides line up with TRBD1. The V segment lost 2 bases and the J segment 7 bases; nucleotides outside the gene matches: 12. The V gene's germline CDR1 is SGHNT and CDR2 YYREEE (reference sequence). The length of the CDR3 is 17 residues. The CDR3, as DNA: TGTGCCAGCAGCTTTGCAAGAAGGGGGCCGGGGAATTCACCCCTCCACTTT. Translated, it gives CASSFARRGPGNSPLHF.

J is TRBJ2-7 and V is TRBV7-3; 8 nucleotides match TRBD2. The V and J ends lost 4 bases and 3 bases, in that order; junction bases with no gene match: 5. The germline CDR1 and CDR2 sequences are SGHTA and FQGTGA. The CDR3 is made up of 14 amino acids. CDR3 residues: CASSSTSANYEQYF. The CDR3, as DNA: TGTGCCAGCAGCTCGACTAGCGCGAACTACGAGCAGTACTTC.

The rearrangement joins TRBV7-9 to TRBJ2-2; no reliable D call. The CDR3 runs 13 residues. Germline-derived CDR1 and CDR2 are SEHNR and FQNEAQ (reference sequence). With 8 bases removed from V and 5 bases from J, the gap between germline ends came to 12 bases. CDR3 bases: TGTGCCAGCTCCTCTAGTTTGACCGGGGAGCTGTTTTTT. This translates into CASSSSLTGELFF.